Each of the 18 T cell receptor beta chains below was sequenced from the same sample in a study of technical replicates of blood from several donors. TCRdb's table, derived via immunoSEQ multiplex PCR, lists solely in-frame clones and lacks some. The table records around 78,000 clones, 94% of them present only once. The sample comprised T cells isolated from PBMCs. The receptors come from a human donor in good health.

The chain combines TRBV5-1 with TRBJ2-5, with TRBD2 matching over 8 bases. CDR3 length: 16 residues. Germline CDR1 SGHRS, CDR2 YFSETQ. The V and J ends lost 1 base and 4 bases, in that order; junction bases with no gene match: 9. CDR3 residues: CASSLSYGGGRETQYF. CDR3 nucleotide sequence: TGCGCCAGCAGCTTGTCGTACGGGGGGGGCCGAGAGACCCAGTACTTC.

This clone was observed once. The chain links TRBV19 to TRBJ2-2, with 12 bases lining up with TRBD2. The V gene end was trimmed by 9 bases and the J gene end by 6 bases; junction bases not matched to a gene: 17. The CDR3 spans 18 residues. Germline assignment: CDR1 LNHDA and CDR2 SQIVND (reference sequence). The CDR3 spells CASQPGEPGLAGSGELFF. CDR3 sequence (DNA): TGTGCCAGCCAGCCTGGCGAACCGGGACTAGCGGGTTCCGGGGAGCTGTTTTTT.

V is TRBV30 and J is TRBJ2-7; TRBD2 matches at 7 bases. CDR1 is GTSNPN, CDR2 SVGIG, per germline (reference sequence). CDR3 length: 14 residues. V shed 3 bases, J shed 5 bases, and the junction held 10 bases outside the gene matches. The CDR3 DNA sequence: TGTGCCTGGAGCCCATTGGGGGGGAACGACGAGCAGTACTTC. Translated, it gives CAWSPLGGNDEQYF.

The chain joins TRBV5-1 to TRBJ2-7, with 7 positions matching TRBD1. The germline gives CDR1 SGHRS, CDR2 YFSETQ. Losses at the gene ends were 0 bases for V and 3 bases for J; bases not matched to a gene: 3. The CDR3 spans 14 residues. This chain's CDR3 is CASSLVPGGYEQYF. CDR3 nucleotide sequence: TGCGCCAGCAGCTTGGTCCCAGGGGGCTACGAGCAGTACTTC.

V and J are TRBV29-1 and TRBJ2-3, with 14 bases matching TRBD2. There are 14 residues in the CDR3. J gave up 4 bases and V 7 bases, and 4 bases lay outside the gene matches. Germline CDR1 and CDR2: SQVTM and ANQGSEA. The CDR3 region has the DNA TGCAGCGGAAGGGGACTAGCGGGAGCAGATACGCAGTATTTT. Protein: CSGRGLAGADTQYF.

A single count supports this clone. The J gene is TRBJ2-3, the V gene TRBV5-4; a weak D match, TRBD1 (6 bases). V lost 0 bases to trimming and J lost 1 base, with 18 bases between them. The CDR3 runs 18 residues. Germline V gene sequence: CDR1 SGHNT, CDR2 YYREEE (reference sequence). CDR3 loop: CASSLGATGSLGTDTQYF. CDR3 nucleotides: TGTGCCAGCAGCTTGGGCGCAACAGGGAGTTTGGGCACAGATACGCAGTATTTT.

The V call is TRBV28, the J call TRBJ2-7; possibly TRBD1 for D (5 bases). In germline, CDR1 is MDHEN, CDR2 SYDVKM. CDR3 length: 14 residues. V was shortened by 4 bases and J by 2 bases, with 12 bases between the two germline ends. The CDR3 nucleotides read TGTGCCAGCAGTTCCGGCAGGGAAGCCTACGAGCAGTACTTC. Translating it yields CASSSGREAYEQYF.

V usage is TRBV7-9 and J usage is TRBJ2-5, with a tentative D call TRBD2 (6 bases). Germline lookup yields CDR1 SEHNR and CDR2 FQNEAQ (reference sequence). The ends were cut back, 8 bases at V and 2 bases at J, with 18 bases in the middle. CDR3 length equals 15 residues. The CDR3 region is CASLSGTFGQETQYF. Here the CDR3 DNA reads TGTGCCAGCCTCTCGGGGACTTTCGGGCAAGAGACCCAGTACTTC.

The rearrangement links TRBV5-1 to TRBJ2-1, with 11 bases identical to TRBD2. This CDR3 comprises 15 residues. Per the germline V gene, CDR1 is SGHRS and CDR2 is YFSETQ. J lost 4 bases, V lost 4 bases, and 4 bases had no gene match. In DNA form, the CDR3 reads TGCGCCAGCAGCCCGGGACTAGCGGAGTACAATGAGCAGTTCTTC. This codes for CASSPGLAEYNEQFF. The whole variable domain, remainder taken from reference TRBV5-1 and TRBJ2-1, is KAGVTQTPRYLIKTRGQQVTLSCSPISGHRSVSWYQQTPGQGLQFLFEYFSETQRNKGNFPGRFSGRQFSNSRSEMNVSTLELGDSALYLCASSPGLAEYNEQFFGPGTRLTVL.

There are a few counts of this clone. The chain links TRBV9 to TRBJ1-1; tentatively, D is TRBD1 (5 bases). CDR3 length: 13 amino acids. Germline values: CDR1 SGDLS, CDR2 YYNGEE. V lost 4 bases and J lost 8, with 15 bases in between. The CDR3 bases are TGTGCCAGCAGCATCGGGACTTTAGGCGAAGCTTTCTTT. Translation gives CASSIGTLGEAFF. The complete variable domain, with remaining parts taken from reference TRBV9 and TRBJ1-1, reads DSGVTQTPKHLITATGQRVTLRCSPRSGDLSVYWYQQSLDQGLQFLIQYYNGEERAKGNILERFSAQQFPDLHSELNLSSLELGDSALYFCASSIGTLGEAFFGQGTRLTVV.

The V gene is TRBV29-1, the J gene TRBJ2-5; D ambiguous. V lost 1 base and J 5 bases, leaving 8 bases between the germline ends. The CDR3 loop spans 12 amino acids. Germline loops: CDR1 SQVTM, CDR2 ANQGSEA. CDR3 sequence reads: CSVEVQMETQYF. The CDR3 DNA reads as TGCAGCGTTGAAGTACAAATGGAGACCCAGTACTTC.

The rearrangement uses TRBV5-1 and TRBJ2-5; possible D gene TRBD1, 7 bases. This CDR3 region has 15 residues. V gave up 2 bases and J gave up 4 bases, with 15 bases separating them. Per germline, CDR1 SGHRS and CDR2 YFSETQ. The CDR3 DNA reads TGCGCCAGCAGCTTCAGGGGGGCGTCCCCAGAGACCCAGTACTTC. Residues: CASSFRGASPETQYF.

This clone was seen just once. This chain connects TRBV15 to TRBJ2-3; 7 bases fit TRBD1. The CDR3 spans 17 residues. After removal of 0 bases from V and 4 bases from J, the junction contained 10 bases not matched to a gene. Per the germline V gene, CDR1 is LNHNV and CDR2 is YYDKDF (reference sequence). CDR3 amino acids: CATSRDPRQGEPDTQYF. For the CDR3, the DNA is TGTGCCACCAGCAGAGATCCGCGACAGGGAGAACCAGATACGCAGTATTTT. Supplemented by reference TRBV15 and TRBJ2-3, the full variable domain reads DAMVIQNPRYQVTQFGKPVTLSCSQTLNHNVMYWYQQKSSQAPKLLFHYYDKDFNNEADTPDNFQSRRPNTSFCFLDIRSPGLGDTAMYLCATSRDPRQGEPDTQYFGPGTRLTVL.

The rearrangement joins TRBV7-9 to TRBJ1-2; weak D call: TRBD1 (6 bases). Trimming left V 4 bases short and J 9 bases short, with 21 bases between. The CDR3 has 15 amino acids. Germline lookup yields CDR1 SEHNR and CDR2 FQNEAQ (reference sequence). CDR3 bases: TGTGCCAGCAGCTCAAGTGGACAGCCGCGGAGGAGCTACACCTTC. This translates into CASSSSGQPRRSYTF.

The chain employs TRBV7-2 and TRBJ1-1; 8 nucleotides align to TRBD1. V gave up 5 bases and J gave up 3 bases; unmatched junction bases: 11. The CDR3 loop spans 16 amino acids. CDR1 is SGHTA and CDR2 is FQGNSA in the germline V gene. The CDR3 DNA is TGTGCCAGCAGCATAGGGACAGGAAGATTCTACACTGAAGCTTTCTTT. This codes for CASSIGTGRFYTEAFF.

The CDR3, as DNA: TGTGCCTGGAGTCTCCCAGCGGGGGGGCGAGATACGCAGTATTTT. It encodes CAWSLPAGGRDTQYF. J is TRBJ2-3 and V is TRBV30, with 10 bases identical to TRBD2. Germline loops: CDR1 GTSNPN, CDR2 SVGIG (reference sequence). CDR3 length: 15 residues. The junction had 7 bases not matched to a gene; V was cut back by 2 bases and J by 5 bases.

The CDR3 loop is CASSLGTGPYNEQFF. DNA of the CDR3: TGTGCCAGCAGTCTAGGGACAGGGCCCTACAATGAGCAGTTCTTC. J is TRBJ2-1 and V is TRBV27, with 9 bases fitting TRBD1. The V gene end was trimmed by 5 bases and the J gene end by 2 bases; junction bases not matched to a gene: 4. Germline CDR1 MNHEY, CDR2 SMNVEV (reference sequence). The CDR3 is 15 residues long.

This chain links TRBV30 with TRBJ2-1, with 10 bases matching TRBD1. The V segment lost 2 bases and the J segment 9 bases; nucleotides outside the gene matches: 7. The CDR3 spans 14 residues. Per germline, CDR1 GTSNPN and CDR2 SVGIG (reference sequence). The CDR3 coding sequence is TGTGCCTGGAGTTCCGGGACAGGGGCCACTGAGCAGTTCTTC. Amino acid sequence: CAWSSGTGATEQFF.